The 13 T cell receptor beta chains given below trace back to one sample, sequenced in a study of CD8 T cells in ankylosing spondylitis. TCRdb analysed the 5' RACE reads with MiXCR anew, one entry per CDR3 protein. The repertoire holds 150,000 to 200,000 distinct CDR3 sequences, with 13% as singletons. The sample was blood, either unsorted or a sorted T cell fraction (not recorded which). The receptors derive from a female donor with ankylosing spondylitis or in good health (not recorded which).

There are a few counts of this clonotype. The J gene is TRBJ2-6, the V gene TRBV5-6; D not resolved. Trimming took 2 bases from V and 3 from J, leaving 9 bases between them. The CDR3 runs to 15 residues. The V gene's germline CDR1 is SGHDT and CDR2 YYEEEE. The CDR3 DNA sequence: TGTGCCAGCAGCTTCGTTTCCCGTGGGGCCAACGTCCTGACTTTC. Its translation: CASSFVSRGANVLTF. The full variable domain, completed using reference TRBV5-6 and TRBJ2-6, is DAGVTQSPTHLIKTRGQQVTLRCSPKSGHDTVSWYQQALGQGPQFIFQYYEEEERQRGNFPDRFSGHQFPNYSSELNVNALLLGDSALYLCASSFVSRGANVLTFGAGSRLTVL.

This clonotype was counted at least ten times. DNA for the CDR3: TGTGCCAGCAGCGTGACTAGCGGGTACACAGATACGCAGTATTTT. Translation gives CASSVTSGYTDTQYF. The chain uses TRBV9 and TRBJ2-3; 10 nucleotides align to TRBD2. There are 15 residues in the CDR3. V was clipped by 2 bases and J by 2 bases; unmatched bases: 2. Germline CDR1 SGDLS, CDR2 YYNGEE.

This chain joins TRBV11-2 and TRBJ1-6; the D gene is possibly TRBD1 (6 bases). Trimming pared 6 bases from V and 9 bases from J, leaving 18 bases between. Looked up from germline, CDR1 is SGHAT and CDR2 is FQNNGV. This CDR3 contains 15 residues. Here the CDR3 DNA reads TGTGCCAGCAGTCCTCAACAGGGTCGAGGTTCACCCCTCCACTTT. As protein: CASSPQQGRGSPLHF.

Ten or more counts support this clonotype. The chain combines TRBV7-2 with TRBJ1-1, with 7 bases that match TRBD1. The CDR3 sequence is 16 residues long. J was trimmed by 0 bases and V by 5 bases; bases with no gene match: 9. Germline values: CDR1 SGHTA, CDR2 FQGNSA. DNA of the CDR3: TGTGCCAGCAGCGGCAGTCTCGGGACAGTGAACACTGAAGCTTTCTTT. Encoded protein: CASSGSLGTVNTEAFF.

This clonotype was seen at least ten times. The chain carries TRBV6-5 and TRBJ1-6, with unresolved D. V was clipped by 0 bases and J by 5 bases, with 8 bases between them. The CDR3 runs 15 residues. The germline V gene has CDR1 MNHEY and CDR2 SVGAGI. CDR3 amino acids: CASSYSHTNNSPLHF. The CDR3 nucleotides read TGTGCCAGCAGTTACTCCCACACCAATAATTCACCCCTCCACTTT.

The chain employs TRBV15 and TRBJ2-2; 7 bases align to TRBD2. The germline V gene encodes CDR1 LNHNV and CDR2 YYDKDF (reference sequence). The CDR3 covers 12 residues. V lost 1 base, J lost 11 bases, and 1 base stayed unmatched. The CDR3 region is CATSRGGRELFF. DNA of the CDR3: TGTGCCACCAGCAGAGGCGGGAGAGAGCTGTTTTTT.

The CDR3 protein is CSVEDHRGQKGQYF. CDR3 DNA sequence: TGCAGCGTTGAAGATCATCGGGGACAGAAAGGGCAGTACTTC. The chain carries TRBV29-1 and TRBJ2-7; 7 bases align to TRBD1. CDR1 is SQVTM and CDR2 is ANQGSEA in the germline V gene. Trimming cost V 0 bases and J 9 bases; bases outside gene matches: 11. CDR3 length equals 14 residues.

This chain connects TRBV18 to TRBJ2-7; D unresolved. The length of the CDR3 is 13 residues. The ends were cut back, 6 bases at V and 6 bases at J, with 15 bases in the middle. Germline V gene lookup returns CDR1 KGHSH and CDR2 LQKENI. The chain's CDR3 is CASSPMSRREQYF. The CDR3 DNA follows: TGTGCCAGCTCCCCTATGTCGAGGCGCGAGCAGTACTTC.

There are many counts of this clonotype. The V and J genes are TRBV7-2 and TRBJ2-7; D gene unclear. Per germline, CDR1 SGHTA and CDR2 FQGNSA. V gave up 1 base and J gave up 5 bases, with 12 bases separating them. The CDR3 is 14 residues long. The CDR3 sequence: CASSLDYRGDEQYF. The CDR3 DNA reads TGTGCCAGCAGCTTAGATTATAGAGGCGACGAGCAGTACTTC.

This clonotype was found many times. The chain combines TRBV7-3 with TRBJ1-6; D not certain. The CDR3 is 14 amino acids. Germline CDR1 reads SGHTA; CDR2 reads FQGTGA. The V end was cut by 2 bases, the J end by 7 bases, with 9 bases between. The CDR3, as DNA: TGTGCCAGCAGCTTAGGCTGGGCGAATTCACCCCTCCACTTT. Translation gives CASSLGWANSPLHF.

This clonotype was observed a single time. A read error may produce the germline difference seen at one junction end. The chain uses TRBV5-4 and TRBJ2-7; D remains ambiguous. The length of the CDR3 is 12 residues. Germline-derived CDR1 and CDR2 are SGHNT and YYREEE (reference sequence). The CDR3 nucleotides are TGTGCCAGCAGCTTGGGCGTCCACGAGCAGGACTTC. This gives the protein CASSLGVHEQDF.

This clonotype was found a few times. The rearrangement links TRBV6-1 to TRBJ2-3; 8 bases are a match to TRBD2. The germline V gene has CDR1 MNHNS and CDR2 SASEGT. The CDR3 covers 15 residues. J was trimmed by 0 bases and V by 7 bases; bases with no gene match: 6. The CDR3 bases are TGTGCCAGCAAGACCACTAGCGGCAGCACAGATACGCAGTATTTT. It yields the protein CASKTTSGSTDTQYF.

As for this clonotype: A much larger clone lies a single base off, so this may be a read error. This chain joins TRBV27 and TRBJ2-7; the match to TRBD2 covers 7 bases. Trimming at V came to 6 bases and at J to 4 bases, leaving 9 bases not matched to a gene. The germline gives CDR1 MNHEY, CDR2 SMNVEV (reference sequence). This CDR3 comprises 14 residues. DNA of the CDR3: TGTGCCAGCAGGCTAGCGGACCCTCTATACGAGCAGTACTTC. Translation: CASRLADPLYEQYF.